The 5 T cell receptor beta chains in this list originate from one sample, sequenced in a study of shared clonotypes between healthy human individuals. The table came from immunoSEQ multiplex PCR; TCRdb's copy has only in-frame clones and leaves some out. The table has around 1.6 million clones, approximately 98% seen once. The sequenced material came from naive CD4+ T cells sorted from blood. Stated subset: CD45RA+ positively selected. These receptors were taken from a man aged 25 to 40 in good health.

Notes on this clone: Relative to the germline gene, one junction end is altered; a read error may explain this. The chain recombines TRBV5-1 with TRBJ2-7; D is perhaps TRBD1 (5 bases). CDR1 is SGHRS and CDR2 is YFSETQ in the germline V gene. The CDR3 totals 13 residues. In nucleotides, the CDR3 is TGCGCCAGCAGCTTGGCCGGGCAGGGCGAGCAGAACTTC. It is translated as CASSLAGQGEQNF.

For this clone: This CDR3 is also generated by other DNA sequences in the sample. This chain uses TRBV5-1 with TRBJ2-1; 7 nucleotides align to TRBD1. This CDR3 has 15 amino acids. Germline trimming cut 0 bases from V and 2 bases from J; bases unmatched to any gene: 2. CDR1 and CDR2 from the germline V gene are SGHRS and YFSETQ. The CDR3: CASSLGQGTYNEQFF. The DNA for the CDR3 is TGCGCCAGCAGCTTGGGACAGGGTACCTACAATGAGCAGTTCTTC.

The rearrangement joins TRBV2 to TRBJ2-5; D possibly corresponds to TRBD2 (6 bases). The CDR3 runs 14 residues. CDR1 SNHLY and CDR2 FYNNEI come from the germline V gene. Between the trimmed V and J ends, which lost 6 bases and 5 bases, there was a span of 16 bases. CDR3: CASSPTRGKETQYF. In nucleotides, the CDR3 is TGTGCCAGCAGCCCGACCCGGGGGAAGGAGACCCAGTACTTC.

In nucleotides, the CDR3 is TGCGCCAGCAGTGTGGGGGCAGGGGTCCCCTACGAGCAGTACTTC. Translation: CASSVGAGVPYEQYF. The chain combines TRBV10-2 with TRBJ2-7; TRBD1 might be the D (6 bases). Trimming took off 4 bases at V and 2 bases at J, with 15 bases between the two ends. The CDR3 spans 15 residues. CDR1 WSHSY and CDR2 SAAADI come from the germline V gene.

V is TRBV5-4 and J is TRBJ2-1; 7 bases line up with TRBD2. The CDR3 runs 14 residues. Trimming took 1 base from V and 8 from J; bases not matched to a gene: 6. The germline V gene encodes CDR1 SGHNT and CDR2 YYREEE (reference sequence). The CDR3, as DNA: TGTGCCAGCAGCTTGAGCGGGGTGGCGCATGAGCAGTTCTTC. Translation: CASSLSGVAHEQFF.